The 26 T cell receptor beta chains below all came from one sample that was sequenced in a study of T cell clonality in common variable immunodeficiency (dated by TCRdb to 2014 to 2015). The antigens of these receptors remain unknown. Points the paper makes about the study in general: Fewer deletions and N-nucleotide insertions were reportedly observed in CVID TCRbeta sequences, and highly modified clones with 13 or more V deletions were reportedly absent from CVID TCRbeta sequences.

Libraries were constructed by the immunoSEQ multiplex PCR assay. Imported from immuneACCESS, the table was reduced by TCRdb to in-frame sequences with V and J called. These copies leave out some clones; in studies compared against another copy, an unresolved V gene accounts for under half, and the cause of the remainder is not known. The table records more than 13,000 clones for this sample, and not one of them appears only once. Of the sample, more than 7.5% is held by the ten largest clones. Material: peripheral blood mononuclear cells. All receptors come from a human donor with common variable immunodeficiency.

In regard to this clone: Read coverage stops 3 residues before the CDR3 terminus; the germline J gene supplies the remainder. The chain joins TRBV7-2 to TRBJ2-1, with 10 bases matching TRBD1. From germline, CDR1 is SGHTA and CDR2 FQGNSA. J gave up 7 bases and V 3 bases, and 6 bases lay outside the gene matches. CDR3 length equals 15 residues. The DNA read from the CDR3 is TGTGCCAGCAGCTTCGGACAGGGGGTACCTAATGAG. Translation gives CASSFGQGVPNE. The CDR3 in full is CASSFGQGVPNEQFF.

This clone was seen a few times. Because the CDR3's place on the DNA is in doubt, the DNA is left out and the CDR3 is given as listed by TCRdb. The genes are TRBV7-9 and TRBJ2-2; the listed D gene, TRBD1-2, was not tested against the DNA. From its first to its last residue, the CDR3 has 14 amino acids. The germline V gene has CDR1 SEHNR and CDR2 FQNEAQ (reference sequence). Here the CDR3 reads CASSFGSGTGELFF.

On this clone itself: The read is 3 residues too short to cover the CDR3 end, so that end is filled in from the germline J gene. This chain uses TRBV7-2 with TRBJ2-1, with a weak D call TRBD2 (5 bases). The CDR3 contains 17 residues. Germline CDR1 is SGHTA and CDR2 is FQGNSA. Trimming took off 0 bases at V and 0 bases at J, with 12 bases between the two ends. The part of the CDR3 DNA that was read is TGTGCCAGCAGCTTAGCGCGTGCTAGCCGCTCCTACAATGAG. Its protein is CASSLARASRSYNE. The entire CDR3 reads CASSLARASRSYNEQFF.

As to this clone: The CDR3 extends 3 residues past the end of the read, so its final part is completed from the germline J gene. V usage is TRBV2 and J usage is TRBJ2-1; a weak D match, TRBD1 (7 bases). The germline CDR1 and CDR2 sequences are SNHLY and FYNNEI. The CDR3 has 14 amino acids. V was cut by 6 bases and J by 3 bases, with 12 bases left in between. This CDR3 is CASRGGDSYNEQFF. The CDR3 bases that were read are TGTGCCAGCAGGGGCGGGGACAGCTACAATGAG.

By its share, this clone is medium-sized. From the germline J gene comes the end of the CDR3, since the read stops 3 residues before it. This rearrangement joins TRBV2 to TRBJ1-5, with D perhaps matching TRBD1 (6 bases). The CDR3 is 13 residues long. CDR1 and CDR2 from the germline V gene are SNHLY and FYNNEI. Trimming took off 7 bases at V and 6 bases at J, with 13 bases between the two ends. The CDR3 sequence is CASNTGYSQPQHF. The sequenced part of the CDR3 DNA is TGTGCCAGCAACACAGGGTATAGTCAGCCC.

A remark on this clone: The read falls 3 residues short of the CDR3 end, and the missing part is taken from the germline J gene. The chain recombines TRBV16 with TRBJ2-7; weak D call: TRBD2 (6 bases). CDR1 is KGHSY, CDR2 FQNENV, per germline. Trimming pared 2 bases from V and 2 bases from J, leaving 10 bases between. The CDR3 runs 14 residues. This chain's CDR3 is CASSQAGLPYEQYF. The sequenced CDR3 bases are TGTGCCAGCAGCCAAGCAGGACTACCCTACGAG.

Comment on this clone: The read gets to within 3 residues of the CDR3 end, and the germline J gene fills in the rest. The chain links TRBV6-2 or TRBV6-3 to TRBJ2-5; 10 nucleotides match TRBD2. This CDR3 contains 15 residues. Germline-derived CDR1 and CDR2 are MNHEY and SVGEGT. The junction had 5 bases not matched to a gene; V was cut back by 6 bases and J by 1 base. The covered CDR3 bases are TGTGCCAGCAGACAACTAGCGGGGTCCCAAGAGACC. It codes for CASRQLAGSQET. From start to end, the CDR3 is CASRQLAGSQETQYF.

Turning to this clone: With the read ending 3 residues before the CDR3 end, the germline J gene is used to fill in that end. This chain links TRBV6-2 or TRBV6-3 with TRBJ2-1, with 7 bases lining up with TRBD1. The CDR3 consists of 15 residues. The V and J ends lost 5 bases and 3 bases, in that order; junction bases with no gene match: 7. Per the germline V gene, CDR1 is MNHEY and CDR2 is SVGEGT. CDR3 bases read: TGTGCCAGCAGTAAGGGGGCAGGACGCTACAATGAG. It encodes CASSKGAGRYNE. The CDR3 in full is CASSKGAGRYNEQFF.

As to this clone: The read halts 3 residues ahead of the CDR3 end, with the missing end drawn from the germline J gene. The genes are TRBV7-2 and TRBJ2-3; the D gene is possibly TRBD2 (7 bases). Germline CDR1 SGHTA, CDR2 FQGNSA. The CDR3 spans 15 residues. The V end lost 1 base, the J end lost 1 base, and 9 bases lay between the germline ends. CDR3 region: CASSLGGGRTDTQYF. Incomplete CDR3 DNA: TGTGCCAGCAGCTTAGGGGGGGGGCGCACAGATACG.

In its sample, this clone was seen a few times. The CDR3 end lies 3 residues beyond the end of the read and is filled in from the germline J gene. The chain uses TRBV7-2 and TRBJ2-5; D call uncertain. This CDR3 has 13 residues. The germline CDR1 and CDR2 sequences are SGHTA and FQGNSA. The germline V and J ends were trimmed by 5 bases and 4 bases, with 11 bases remaining between them. CDR3 region: CASSPQASETQYF. The DNA read from the CDR3 is TGTGCCAGCAGCCCCCAAGCGTCAGAGACC.

CDR3 DNA (partial): TGTGCCAGCAGGGAACAGGGGTGGAAGGCCAAAAACATT. It specifies CASREQGWKAKNI. The full-length CDR3 reads as CASREQGWKAKNIQYF. The chain carries TRBV6-1 and TRBJ2-4, with TRBD1 matching 7 bases. The missing CDR3 end, 3 residues past where the read stops, is filled in from the germline J gene. The germline gives CDR1 MNHNS, CDR2 SASEGT. This CDR3 has 16 amino acids. V shed 6 bases and J 1 base; nucleotides not matched to a gene: 9.

By its share, this clone is medium-sized. The CDR3 end falls 3 residues outside the read, so it is completed with the germline J gene. The J gene is TRBJ2-1, the V gene TRBV12-3 or TRBV12-4; 11 nucleotides line up with TRBD1. After removal of 4 bases from V and 6 bases from J, the junction contained 8 bases not matched to a gene. The CDR3 has 16 residues. Partial CDR3 DNA: TGTGCCAGCAGTTCCACCGGACAGGGGGCGAGCAATGAG. It translates to CASSSTGQGASNE. The full CDR3 reads CASSSTGQGASNEQFF.

This clone qualifies as medium-sized. The missing CDR3 end, 3 residues past where the read stops, is filled in from the germline J gene. V usage is TRBV20-1 and J usage is TRBJ1-1; tentative D call: TRBD1 (5 bases). The V and J ends lost 3 bases and 4 bases respectively, with 15 bases between them. The germline CDR1 and CDR2 sequences are DFQATT and SNEGSKA (reference sequence). The CDR3 has 14 residues. The CDR3 loop is CSARGGDLGTEAFF. The sequenced CDR3 bases are TGCAGTGCTAGGGGGGGTGATTTGGGCACTGAA.

To note about this clone: The sequence runs out 3 residues before the end of the CDR3; the remainder is reconstructed from the germline J gene. This rearrangement joins TRBV7-9 to TRBJ1-5; 8 nucleotides align to TRBD1. V lost 4 bases, J lost 4 bases, and 3 bases stayed unmatched. The germline V gene encodes CDR1 SEHNR and CDR2 FQNEAQ (reference sequence). The CDR3 sequence is 14 residues long. CDR3: CASSSGQGNQPQHF. CDR3 DNA (partial): TGTGCCAGCAGCTCTGGACAGGGAAATCAGCCC.

A remark on this clone: The read terminates 3 residues ahead of where the CDR3 ends, so the germline J gene completes it. The chain combines TRBV19 with TRBJ2-1; D not resolved. The CDR3 has 12 amino acids. Germline lookup yields CDR1 LNHDA and CDR2 SQIVND (reference sequence). The ends were cut back, 7 bases at V and 3 bases at J, with 7 bases in the middle. This CDR3 is CASKAFYNEQFF. The CDR3 DNA, read in part, is TGTGCCAGTAAGGCTTTCTACAATGAG.

With regard to this clone: The read finishes 3 residues shy of the CDR3 end, and the germline J gene is used to complete it. The rearrangement joins TRBV19 to TRBJ1-1; D is uncertain. Trimming stripped 7 bases from V and 0 bases from J, with 9 bases between. The CDR3 has 13 residues. Germline V gene sequence: CDR1 LNHDA, CDR2 SQIVND (reference sequence). Incomplete CDR3 DNA: TGTGCCAGTAAGGCCAACATGAACACTGAA. The encoded protein is CASKANMNTE. The whole CDR3 protein reads CASKANMNTEAFF. The entire variable domain, with the rest obtained from reference TRBV19 and TRBJ1-1, is as follows: DGGITQSPKYLFRKEGQNVTLSCEQNLNHDAMYWYRQDPGQGLRLIYYSQIVNDFQKGDIAEGYSVSREKKESFPLTVTSAQKNPTAFYLCASKANMNTEAFFGQGTRLTVV.

The table lists this clone with a few counts. The CDR3 end falls 3 residues outside the read, so it is completed with the germline J gene. The chain carries TRBV18 and TRBJ1-3, with TRBD1 matching over 7 bases. Germline V gene data show CDR1 as KGHSH and CDR2 as LQKENI. V gave up 5 bases and J gave up 4 bases; unmatched junction bases: 8. The CDR3 contains 15 residues. This CDR3 reads CASSGNRGVGNTIYF. The CDR3 DNA, read in part, is TGTGCCAGCTCAGGAAACAGGGGAGTGGGAAACACC.

On this clone: The observed sequence ends 3 residues before the CDR3 terminus, with the missing tail filled in from the germline J gene. This chain joins TRBV30 and TRBJ2-5; no reliable D call. The germline V gene has CDR1 GTSNPN and CDR2 SVGIG (reference sequence). V was shortened by 0 bases and J by 3 bases, with 14 bases between the two germline ends. The CDR3 runs 15 residues. CDR3 DNA, as far as it was read: TGTGCCTGGAGTGTGATGCAGACATTAAAAGAGACC. Translation gives CAWSVMQTLKET. The full CDR3 sequence reads CAWSVMQTLKETQYF.

This clone was counted only a few times. The read stops 3 residues short of the end of the CDR3; the missing end is completed from the germline J gene. This chain uses TRBV6-2 or TRBV6-3 with TRBJ2-5; TRBD1 matches at 8 bases. Trimming cost V 2 bases and J 5 bases; bases outside gene matches: 13. The CDR3 consists of 17 residues. Germline CDR1 is MNHEY and CDR2 is SVGEGT. The sequenced CDR3 bases are TGTGCCAGCAGTTACCCCGGACAGGGTCTGGCGAGGGAGACC. Protein sequence: CASSYPGQGLARET. The CDR3 in full is CASSYPGQGLARETQYF.

There are a few counts of this clone. The CDR3 end lies 3 residues beyond the end of the read and is filled in from the germline J gene. V is TRBV18 and J is TRBJ1-2, with 10 nucleotides matching TRBD1. Germline CDR1 and CDR2: KGHSH and LQKENI. The CDR3 covers 13 residues. The CDR3 is CASSLGQGGGYTF. Incomplete CDR3 DNA: TGTGCCAGCTCACTCGGACAGGGGGGAGGC.

This clone was found a few times. Coverage ceases 3 residues before the CDR3 finishes, and the germline J gene fills in the end. The chain employs TRBV7-2 and TRBJ1-5; no clear D. CDR1 is SGHTA, CDR2 FQGNSA, per germline. The CDR3 contains 13 residues. Trimming shortened V by 2 bases and J by 1 base, and 3 bases separated the two germline ends. The CDR3 reads CASSLQSNQPQHF. The sequenced CDR3 bases are TGTGCCAGCAGCTTACAAAGCAATCAGCCC.

CDR3 sequence reads: CASSPTIQAWDTEAFF. CDR3 DNA, as far as it was read: TGTGCCAGCTCACCAACAATTCAGGCCTGGGACACTGAA. The chain carries TRBV18 and TRBJ1-1; D is ambiguous. The read gets to within 3 residues of the CDR3 end, and the germline J gene fills in the rest. V was cut by 2 bases and J by 3 bases, with 16 bases left in between. Germline assignment: CDR1 KGHSH and CDR2 LQKENI. This CDR3 spans 16 amino acids. Drawing the rest from reference TRBV18 and TRBJ1-1, the complete variable domain is NAGVMQNPRHLVRRRGQEARLRCSPMKGHSHVYWYRQLPEEGLKFMVYLQKENIIDESGMPKERFSAEFPKEGPSILRIQQVVRGDSAAYFCASSPTIQAWDTEAFFGQGTRLTVV.

Concerning this clone: The observed sequence ends 3 residues before the CDR3 terminus, with the missing tail filled in from the germline J gene. The chain joins TRBV6-1 to TRBJ2-5; 9 positions match TRBD2. The CDR3 extends over 18 amino acids. From germline, CDR1 is MNHNS and CDR2 SASEGT. V shed 0 bases and J 6 bases; nucleotides not matched to a gene: 14. CDR3 protein: CASSEAVAGGPMVQTQYF. Incomplete CDR3 DNA: TGTGCCAGCAGTGAAGCGGTTGCGGGGGGGCCCATGGTACAGACC.

This clone was detected a few times. With the read ending 3 residues before the CDR3 end, the germline J gene is used to fill in that end. The chain uses TRBV19 and TRBJ1-3, with a weak D call TRBD1 (6 bases). Germline V lookup: CDR1 LNHDA, CDR2 SQIVND (reference sequence). This CDR3 comprises 14 residues. The V end lost 6 bases, the J end lost 2 bases, and 11 bases lay between the germline ends. The part of the CDR3 DNA that was read is TGTGCCAGTAGAGCCGGGACAACTGGAAACACC. As protein: CASRAGTTGNT. In full, the CDR3 is CASRAGTTGNTIYF.

About this clone itself: The junction does not match germline at one end; this may be a read error. The read terminates 3 residues before the CDR3 end, so the remaining end is supplied by the germline J gene. This chain uses TRBV7-7 with TRBJ2-5, with 11 bases identical to TRBD2. The CDR3 runs 16 residues. CDR1 is SSHAT and CDR2 is FNYEAQ in the germline V gene (reference sequence). The CDR3 bases that were read are TGTGCTAGCAGCTTAGGGCTAGCGGGGGGAATGGAGACC. This sequence encodes CASSLGLAGGMET. From start to end, the CDR3 is CASSLGLAGGMETQYF.

This clone was recorded a few times. The CDR3 end is not reached by the read, which stops 3 residues before it; the germline J gene fills it in. The chain combines TRBV7-9 with TRBJ2-1; 8 positions match TRBD1. Trimming cost V 5 bases and J 5 bases; bases outside gene matches: 5. The CDR3 sequence is 14 residues long. Per germline, CDR1 SEHNR and CDR2 FQNEAQ (reference sequence). The CDR3 protein is CASSPRDRHNEQFF. The sequenced CDR3 bases are TGTGCCAGCAGCCCCCGGGACAGGCACAATGAG.